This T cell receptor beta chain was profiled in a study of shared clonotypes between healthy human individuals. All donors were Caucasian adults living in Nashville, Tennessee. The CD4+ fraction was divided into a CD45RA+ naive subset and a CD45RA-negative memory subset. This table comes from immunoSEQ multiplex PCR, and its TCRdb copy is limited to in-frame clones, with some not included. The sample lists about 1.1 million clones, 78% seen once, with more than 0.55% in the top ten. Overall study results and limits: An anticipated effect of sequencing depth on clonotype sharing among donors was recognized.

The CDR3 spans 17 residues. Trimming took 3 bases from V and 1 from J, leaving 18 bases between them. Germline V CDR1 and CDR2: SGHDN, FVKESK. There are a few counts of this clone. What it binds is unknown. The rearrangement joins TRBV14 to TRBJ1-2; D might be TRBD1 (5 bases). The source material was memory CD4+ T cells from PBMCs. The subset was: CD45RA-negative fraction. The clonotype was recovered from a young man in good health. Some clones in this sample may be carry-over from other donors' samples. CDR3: CASSHSRPPGLNYGYTF. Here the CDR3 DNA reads TGTGCCAGCAGCCACTCCCGTCCCCCGGGACTTAACTATGGCTACACCTTC.